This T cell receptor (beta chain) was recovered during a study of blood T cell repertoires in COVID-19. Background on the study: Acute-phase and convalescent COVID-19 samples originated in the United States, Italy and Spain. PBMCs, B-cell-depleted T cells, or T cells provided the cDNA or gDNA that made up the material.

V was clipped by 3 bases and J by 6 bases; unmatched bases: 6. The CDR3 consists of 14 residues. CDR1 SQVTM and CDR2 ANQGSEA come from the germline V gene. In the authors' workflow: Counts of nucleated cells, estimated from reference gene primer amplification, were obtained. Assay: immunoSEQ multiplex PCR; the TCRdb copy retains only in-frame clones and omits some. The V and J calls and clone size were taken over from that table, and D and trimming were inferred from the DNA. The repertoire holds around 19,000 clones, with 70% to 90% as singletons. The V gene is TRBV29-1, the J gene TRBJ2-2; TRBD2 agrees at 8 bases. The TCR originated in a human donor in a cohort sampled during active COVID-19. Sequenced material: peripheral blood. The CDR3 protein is CSVEGVREAGELFF. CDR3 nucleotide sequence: TGCAGCGTTGAGGGTGTGCGGGAGGCCGGGGAGCTGTTTTTT.